This T cell receptor (beta chain) stems from a study of cytomegalovirus exposure and HLA in healthy donors (dated by TCRdb to about 2017). Some background on the complete study: According to a later analysis, the roughly 120 validation repertoires were produced on the same platform as the approximately 690 repertoires of the first cohort. The study combined high-throughput TCR immunosequencing, statistical association of individual TCRs with disease status, and machine learning to predict cytomegalovirus infection status. The study was designed to test whether signatures of past pathogen exposure could be identified by cataloging public T cell receptors. A separate validation cohort of about 110 different subjects was used in addition to the 666-subject first cohort. The paper as a whole reports these results and caveats: While some public TCRs were present in many individuals, most TCR sequences turned up only very rarely across donors. In a later analysis, TCRs clustered in the first cohort were found to also tend to co-occur in the 120 or so validation repertoires, with 90% to 95% of cluster scores above 0. The study listed 150 to 200 TCR beta chains as associated with cytomegalovirus. Cytomegalovirus status was reported to be diagnosed by the classifier with high specificity and sensitivity in both the original and validation cohorts. The authors suggested that the approach could potentially be extended to other disease states and immunological phenotypes. All 130 or so repertoires were used to score co-occurrence in the validation cohort in a later analysis, because that analysis had no HLA typing for the cohort. Three of the identified cytomegalovirus-associated TCR beta chains were confirmed in vitro to be specific for cytomegalovirus antigens.

The germline ends are 15 bases apart after V is trimmed by 6 bases and J by 3 bases. The germline V gene yields ENHRY for CDR1 and SYGVKD for CDR2. The CDR3 runs 14 residues from the cysteine to the phenylalanine. Only the CDR3 region is kept as DNA, spanning 42 bases read in frame from base 1. Libraries came from the immunoSEQ multiplex PCR assay. Per the authors' processing: A statistical classification framework was developed to diagnose cytomegalovirus status using the catalog of TCR beta chain sequences. TCRdb retrieved this table from immuneACCESS and kept in-frame rearrangements only. Not all clones are present; in checked studies, unresolved V genes account for under half, and no reason is known for the remainder. That table furnishes V, J and clone size, whereas the DNA furnished D and trimming. The sample records around 140,000 clones, around 87% of which are singletons. The ten biggest clones cover 8.5% to 9.5% of the sample.

Donors formed part of the validation cohort, which comprised 120 subjects and was distinct from the first cohort of some 700 subjects. This clone was counted a single time. This clone's antigen is unknown. Per-nucleotide qualities are absent, and no much larger clonotype sits a single base away. This sequence was found in a man in his late teens or twenties in good health and CMV-seropositive. The chain links TRBV10-3 with TRBJ2-7; the D segment could be TRBD2, given 5 matching bases. Material for sequencing was PBMCs. In nucleotide form, the sequence is TGTGCCATCAGGGGGTCTCTAGCTTTCTACGAGCAGTACTTC. Protein translation: CAIRGSLAFYEQYF.